This entry lists 20 T cell receptor beta chains sequenced from one sample in a study of blood T cell repertoires in COVID-19. Profiling relied on immunoSEQ multiplex PCR, and the TCRdb table lists in-frame clones only, not all of them. The data contain over 250,000 clones, around nine tenths of them seen just once; the ten biggest clones take up approximately 2.4%. The sequencing sample was made of PBMCs or T cells enriched from blood (not recorded which). All receptors come from a woman aged 18-29 years who had recovered from COVID-19.

The chain employs TRBV7-2 and TRBJ2-6; no clear D gene. There are 16 residues in the CDR3. CDR1 is SGHTA, CDR2 FQGNSA, per germline. Trimming pared 4 bases from V and 0 bases from J, leaving 10 bases between. The CDR3 DNA follows: TGTGCCAGCAGCTCTCAGGTTTCCTCTGGGGCCAACGTCCTGACTTTC. Translation: CASSSQVSSGANVLTF.

CDR3 protein: CASSLSLAQHTGELFF. CDR3 bases: TGTGCCAGCAGCTTATCTCTAGCGCAGCACACCGGGGAGCTGTTTTTT. The rearrangement uses TRBV7-9 and TRBJ2-2; maybe TRBD2 (6 bases). In germline, CDR1 is SEHNR, CDR2 FQNEAQ (reference sequence). This CDR3 comprises 16 residues. The V and J ends lost 2 bases and 3 bases respectively, with 13 bases between them.

This chain links TRBV18 with TRBJ1-3; D possibly corresponds to TRBD1 (6 bases). V lost 2 bases, J lost 3 bases, and 8 bases lay in between. Germline V gene lookup returns CDR1 KGHSH and CDR2 LQKENI. CDR3 length: 14 residues. CDR3 region: CASSPTQGGNTIYF. The CDR3 DNA follows: TGTGCCAGCTCACCAACACAGGGTGGAAACACCATATATTTT.

A single count supports this clone. V gene TRBV5-4 combines with J gene TRBJ2-2; tentative D call: TRBD2 (6 bases). V gave up 4 bases and J gave up 0 bases, with 13 bases separating them. The CDR3 is 16 residues long. Germline V gives CDR1 SGHNT, CDR2 YYREEE (reference sequence). CDR3 bases: TGTGCCAGCAGCGGGGGAACGGGAGCGAACACCGGGGAGCTGTTTTTT. It is translated as CASSGGTGANTGELFF.

This chain connects TRBV25-1 to TRBJ2-7; 7 bases match TRBD1. V shed 4 bases, J shed 3 bases, and the junction held 9 bases outside the gene matches. The CDR3 extends over 15 amino acids. Per the germline V gene, CDR1 is MGHDK and CDR2 is SYGVNS. The chain's CDR3 is CASSGRGFPRYEQYF. CDR3 nucleotides: TGTGCCAGCAGTGGCAGGGGGTTCCCTCGCTACGAGCAGTACTTC.

In the case of this clone: One end of the junction is discordant with germline, which a read error may explain. V and J are TRBV7-2 and TRBJ1-1; 8 bases match TRBD1. Germline V lookup: CDR1 SGHTA, CDR2 FQGNSA. The CDR3 sequence is 15 residues long. The CDR3 loop reads CASSPKTGVKTEAFF. CDR3 sequence (DNA): TGTGCCAGCAGCCCGAAGACAGGGGTGAAAACTGAAGCTTTCTTT.

This clone was seen just once. The genes are TRBV30 and TRBJ2-7; 10 bases are shared with TRBD2. Germline-derived CDR1 and CDR2 are GTSNPN and SVGIG (reference sequence). The V segment lost 5 bases and the J segment 2 bases; nucleotides outside the gene matches: 9. The CDR3 is made up of 15 amino acids. The CDR3: CAWGGLATEAYEQYF. In DNA, the CDR3 is TGTGCCTGGGGGGGACTAGCGACCGAAGCCTACGAGCAGTACTTC.

The rearrangement links TRBV27 to TRBJ2-6, with unresolved D. V lost 5 bases to trimming and J lost 4 bases, with 18 bases between them. The CDR3 spans 17 residues. CDR1 is MNHEY and CDR2 is SMNVEV in the germline V gene (reference sequence). This CDR3 is CASSPLPSGSGANVLTF. In DNA form, the CDR3 reads TGTGCCAGCAGTCCCCTACCCTCGGGTTCAGGGGCCAACGTCCTGACTTTC.

In this sample, this clone turned up once. The rearrangement uses TRBV11-2 and TRBJ2-4; TRBD1 aligns across 8 bases. In germline, CDR1 is SGHAT, CDR2 FQNNGV. The CDR3 covers 18 residues. V lost 4 bases, J lost 0 bases, and 11 bases stayed unmatched. The CDR3 loop reads CASSSASGTGLAKNIQYF. DNA for the CDR3: TGTGCCAGCAGCTCTGCCTCCGGGACAGGCCTAGCCAAAAACATTCAGTACTTC.

The rearrangement joins TRBV19 to TRBJ1-2, with TRBD1 matching 10 bases. Looked up from germline, CDR1 is LNHDA and CDR2 is SQIVND (reference sequence). The CDR3 is 18 amino acids. V was clipped by 3 bases and J by 2 bases; unmatched bases: 12. The CDR3 coding sequence is TGTGCCAGTAGTATCCTTGGGACAGGGGTTGTCGGAAACTATGGCTACACCTTC. This sequence encodes CASSILGTGVVGNYGYTF.

The chain has TRBV5-4 and TRBJ2-6; D gene uncertain. The CDR3 is made up of 18 amino acids. Germline values: CDR1 SGHNT, CDR2 YYREEE (reference sequence). V was pared by 4 bases and J by 4 bases, with 21 bases between. CDR3 DNA sequence: TGTGCCAGCAGCCGTTCCCAGGCAACACCGACCGGGGCCAACGTCCTGACTTTC. The encoded protein is CASSRSQATPTGANVLTF. Full variable domain (outside the CDR3, taken from reference TRBV5-4 and TRBJ2-6): ETGVTQSPTHLIKTRGQQVTLRCSSQSGHNTVSWYQQALGQGPQFIFQYYREEENGRGNFPPRFSGLQFPNYSSELNVNALELDDSALYLCASSRSQATPTGANVLTFGAGSRLTVL.

The chain employs TRBV3-1 (or the pseudogene TRBV3-2) and TRBJ2-3; 11 nucleotides match TRBD1. CDR3 size: 15 residues. In germline, CDR1 is LGHDT, CDR2 YNNKEL (reference sequence). The ends lost 4 bases at V and 4 bases at J; junction bases unmatched: 4. The CDR3 loop is CASSLKGQGADTQYF. CDR3 in DNA: TGTGCCAGCAGCCTAAAGGGACAGGGGGCAGATACGCAGTATTTT.

The chain couples TRBV15 to TRBJ2-3; TRBD2 matches 13 bases. In germline, CDR1 is LNHNV, CDR2 YYDKDF (reference sequence). V was pared by 3 bases and J by 1 base, with 4 bases of the junction left unmatched. CDR3 length: 17 amino acids. The CDR3 coding sequence is TGTGCCACCAGCAGGGGACTAGCGGGGTTGGGCACAGATACGCAGTATTTT. Translation: CATSRGLAGLGTDTQYF.

V and J are TRBV5-8 and TRBJ2-5; no clear D gene. Per germline, CDR1 SGHTS and CDR2 YDEGEE. The CDR3 length is 14 residues. V lost 1 base to trimming and J lost 2 bases, with 9 bases between them. CDR3 DNA sequence: TGTGCCAGCAGCTTGTTTCAGGAACAAGAGACCCAGTACTTC. As protein: CASSLFQEQETQYF.

V and J are TRBV3-1 (or the pseudogene TRBV3-2) and TRBJ2-4; 16 positions match TRBD2. The CDR3 loop spans 17 amino acids. The V gene end was trimmed by 4 bases and the J gene end by 8 bases; junction bases not matched to a gene: 8. In germline, CDR1 is LGHDT, CDR2 YNNKEL (reference sequence). Here the CDR3 reads CASSRGTSGRARHIQYF. The CDR3 coding sequence is TGTGCCAGCAGCCGCGGGACTAGCGGGAGGGCCAGGCACATTCAGTACTTC.

This clone showed up just a few times. V and J are TRBV4-3 and TRBJ1-2; D possibly corresponds to TRBD1 (5 bases). Trimming stripped 1 base from V and 4 bases from J, with 16 bases between. The CDR3 is 16 residues long. Germline V gene sequence: CDR1 LGHNA, CDR2 YSLEER. DNA of the CDR3: TGCGCCAGCAGCCAAGGATTGGGAAGAAGGGGCTATGGCTACACCTTC. Residues: CASSQGLGRRGYGYTF.

Only one count was recorded for this clone. CDR3 sequence reads: CSVEGYWLGDRGTSYNEQFF. Written as DNA, the CDR3 is TGCAGCGTTGAAGGCTACTGGTTGGGGGACAGGGGGACCTCCTACAATGAGCAGTTCTTC. This sequence joins TRBV29-1 and TRBJ2-1; 11 nucleotides align to TRBD1. J lost 0 bases, V lost 1 base, and 14 bases had no gene match. CDR3 length equals 20 residues. The germline CDR1 and CDR2 sequences are SQVTM and ANQGSEA.

The chain couples TRBV10-3 to TRBJ1-2; 8 nucleotides agree with TRBD1. The CDR3 is 15 residues long. V was pared by 10 bases and J by 4 bases, with 14 bases of the junction left unmatched. Germline loops: CDR1 ENHRY, CDR2 SYGVKD. The CDR3 coding sequence is TGTGCCACTACAAGCCAGGGGGCGTTGGGCTATGGCTACACCTTC. Amino acid sequence: CATTSQGALGYGYTF.

This sequence joins TRBV5-4 and TRBJ2-7; 9 bases agree with TRBD1. J gave up 1 base and V 5 bases, and 16 bases lay outside the gene matches. The CDR3 runs to 18 residues. Germline CDR1 SGHNT, CDR2 YYREEE (reference sequence). This chain's CDR3 is CASSHQKTTGGMSYEQYF. CDR3 bases: TGTGCCAGCAGTCACCAAAAAACCACAGGGGGCATGTCCTACGAGCAGTACTTC.

The chain recombines TRBV2 with TRBJ1-2; D gene unclear. Trimming shortened V by 6 bases and J by 3 bases, and 14 bases separated the two germline ends. CDR1 and CDR2 (germline): SNHLY, FYNNEI. The CDR3 loop spans 14 amino acids. The CDR3 reads CASRGGSFDYGYTF. The CDR3, as DNA: TGTGCCAGCAGAGGAGGGTCTTTCGACTATGGCTACACCTTC.